These T cell receptor beta chains were read from a single sample in a study of control samples from healthy donors and cancer patients. The method was immunoSEQ multiplex PCR; TCRdb's version includes in-frame clones alone and lacks a portion of them. The repertoire holds approximately 150,000 clones, with about 90% as singletons. Specimen: blood. The receptors derive from a man aged 18 to 35 in good health. Each CDR3 is given with its conserved first and last residue. D genes are given only for firm matches. Clone size is given for some rows only: seen once, a few or many times, or a class if the clone is expanded.

j_call d_call v_call clone_size cdr3_nt cdr3_aa
TRBJ2-5 TRBD1 TRBV11-2 NA TGTGCCAGCAGCTTAGACAGGGGGCGAGAGACCCAGTACTTC CASSLDRGRETQYF
TRBJ2-3 NA TRBV7-2 NA TGTGCCAGCAGAGAAGAACGGGGGCTCCCATCTCAGCAGACGCAGTATTTT CASREERGLPSQQTQYF
TRBJ2-3 NA TRBV9 NA TGTGCCAGCAGCGCAACAACAGGGTGGCGGAGCACAGATACGCAGTATTTT CASSATTGWRSTDTQYF
TRBJ2-3 NA TRBV30 NA TGTGCCTGGAGTGAGGAGAGGACGCAGTATTTT CAWSEERTQYF
TRBJ2-2 TRBD2 TRBV6-5 NA TGTGCCAGCAGGGGAGCGGGGGCGGGCGGGGAGCTGTTTTTT CASRGAGAGGELFF
TRBJ2-7 NA TRBV13 NA TGTGCCAGCAGCCTGGACGGCTACGAGCAGTACTTC CASSLDGYEQYF
TRBJ2-2 TRBD1 TRBV7-9 NA TGTGCCAGCAGCTTAGTGACAGGGTCGGCCGGGGAGCTGTTTTTT CASSLVTGSAGELFF
TRBJ2-7 NA TRBV28 NA TGTGCCAGCAGTTTTGTGGGGTTCGAGCAGTACTTC CASSFVGFEQYF
TRBJ1-3 NA TRBV7-2 NA TGTGCCAGCAGCCAACAACAGGGCCACTCTGGAAACACCATATATTTT CASSQQQGHSGNTIYF
TRBJ1-5 TRBD1 TRBV7-2 few TGTGCCAGCAGCACCGACAGGGGGAAGAATCAGCCCCAGCATTTT CASSTDRGKNQPQHF
TRBJ2-5 NA TRBV6-6 NA TGTGCCAGCAGTTACTCTGACGGCCGAGCGTCCCAGTACTTC CASSYSDGRASQYF
TRBJ2-1 NA TRBV3-1/TRBV3-2 NA TGTGCCAGCAGCCAAGCGCGAGGGATACAGGAGCAGTTCTTC CASSQARGIQEQFF
TRBJ1-1 NA TRBV11-2 NA TGTGCCAGCAGCTTACGGGATACTGAAGCTTTCTTT CASSLRDTEAFF
TRBJ1-6 NA TRBV28 NA TGTGCCAGCAGAGGGGCCCTGCTGAATTCACCCCTCCACTTT CASRGALLNSPLHF
TRBJ1-1 NA TRBV28 NA TGTGCCAGCACCAAAGGGGGGTCCCGGACTGAAGCTTTCTTT CASTKGGSRTEAFF
TRBJ2-7 TRBD1 TRBV4-1 NA TGCGCCAGCAGCCAAGAACCGGGACAGTCCTACGAGCAGTACTTC CASSQEPGQSYEQYF
TRBJ2-1 TRBD1 TRBV15 NA TGTGCCACCAGCCTCAGACAGGGGGCCGATCCCACCGTCTTC CATSLRQGADPTVF
TRBJ2-2 NA TRBV19 once TGTGCCAGTAGCACGACCCGGGGTGGAGAGCTGTTTTTT CASSTTRGGELFF
TRBJ2-3 NA TRBV9 NA TGTGCCAGCAGCCCGGACTTCTACACAGATACGCAGTATTTT CASSPDFYTDTQYF
TRBJ1-5 TRBD1 TRBV5-6 NA TGTGCCAGCAGCTTGAGGGGCGGACAGGTTTACATCCGCAATCAGCCCCAGCATTTT CASSLRGGQVYIRNQPQHF
TRBJ2-2 NA TRBV7-2 NA TGTGCCAGCAGCTTGAGCAGGGAGCACACCGGGGAGCTGTTTTTT CASSLSREHTGELFF
TRBJ2-3 NA TRBV7-6 NA TGTGCCACTACCCCCAGCACATCTGCAGATACGCAGTATTTT CATTPSTSADTQYF
TRBJ2-5 TRBD1 TRBV7-8 few TGTGCCAGCAGCCATACATCCGGGACAGGGAGAGAGACCCAGTACTTC CASSHTSGTGRETQYF